This record looks at one T cell receptor (beta chain) sequence and its context. What it recognizes is unknown. This sample stems from a study of T cells in tuberculosis. Study as a whole: In South Africa, adults with active tuberculosis were compared with IGRA-negative and latently infected IGRA-positive adolescents. Study-wide points: Classification accuracy was over 85% (AUROC roughly 0.88) with the GMM-specific repertoire. Smaller distances to GMM-specific TCRs suggested their expansion in active tuberculosis.

This table comes from immunoSEQ multiplex PCR, and its TCRdb copy is limited to in-frame clones, with some not included. The sample has over 40,000 clones, nearly 95% seen once; the top ten hold 6.5% to 9.5%. The CDR3 has 13 residues. Trimming removed 7 bases at V and 3 bases at J, with 13 bases between. CDR1 is SGHTS and CDR2 is YDEGEE in the germline V gene. The source is a donor aged 5-35 years with latent tuberculosis or without tuberculosis infection. Input material: PBMCs. This sequence joins TRBV5-8 and TRBJ1-1; D uncertain. CDR3 nucleotides: TGTGCCAGCCGGGGTAGTATGGACACTGAAGCTTTCTTT. It encodes CASRGSMDTEAFF.